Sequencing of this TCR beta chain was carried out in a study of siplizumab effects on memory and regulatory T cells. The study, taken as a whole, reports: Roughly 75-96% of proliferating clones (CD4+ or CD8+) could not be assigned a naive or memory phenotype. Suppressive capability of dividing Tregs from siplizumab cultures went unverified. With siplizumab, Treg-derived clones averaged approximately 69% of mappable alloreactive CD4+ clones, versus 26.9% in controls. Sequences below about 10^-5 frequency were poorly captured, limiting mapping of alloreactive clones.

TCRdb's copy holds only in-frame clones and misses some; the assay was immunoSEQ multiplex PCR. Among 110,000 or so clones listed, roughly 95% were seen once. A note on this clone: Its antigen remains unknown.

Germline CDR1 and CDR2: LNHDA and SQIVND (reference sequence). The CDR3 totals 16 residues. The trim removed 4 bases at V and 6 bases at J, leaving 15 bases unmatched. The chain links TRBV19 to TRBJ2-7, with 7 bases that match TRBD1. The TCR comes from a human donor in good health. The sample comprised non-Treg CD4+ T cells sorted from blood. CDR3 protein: CASSSPGTAFFGEQYF. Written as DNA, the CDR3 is TGTGCCAGTAGTAGTCCCGGGACAGCTTTTTTCGGCGAGCAGTACTTC.